This T cell receptor beta chain was identified in a study of cytomegalovirus exposure and HLA in healthy donors. The PCR was carried out with 60 Vbeta primers and 13 Jbeta primers. The assay was immunoSEQ multiplex PCR, and TCRdb's table has in-frame clones only and misses some. The sample includes about 92,000 clones. Study-level results: Most CMV-associated TCR beta chains appeared HLA-restricted in a later analysis. When a later analysis compared HLA-associated TCR beta chains with equally common others, the HLA-associated chains turned out to be more clonally expanded and to have lower generation probabilities. The only immune exposure information that was available was CMV serostatus.

Details on this clone: Its antigen is not known.

CDR3 length: 14 amino acids. Looked up from germline, CDR1 is MNHNS and CDR2 is SASEGT. V was shortened by 7 bases and J by 8 bases, with 17 bases between the two germline ends. Each of the donors was a healthy bone marrow donor. The chain uses TRBV6-1 and TRBJ1-4; D remains unclear. Input material: PBMCs. This clonotype was sampled from a man aged 50 to 59 in good health and CMV-seropositive. CDR3 in DNA: TGTGCCAGCACCGCAGATCTCGGGTGGGAAAAACTGTTTTTT. Translated, it gives CASTADLGWEKLFF.